This TCR beta chain comes out of a study of blood T cell repertoires in COVID-19. Study-wide background: Samples came from the United States, Italy and Spain, spanning acute and convalescent COVID-19. Sources were T cells, B-cell-depleted T cells, or PBMCs; the material itself was cDNA or gDNA.

This clone was detected only once. CDR3 size: 15 residues. Per germline, CDR1 SGHTA and CDR2 FQGNSA. Trimming took 1 base from V and 5 from J, leaving 14 bases between them. The authors' processing: For nucleated cells, counts were estimated from reference gene primer amplification. Sequencing used immunoSEQ multiplex PCR; TCRdb keeps in-frame clones, though not all of them. V and J calls plus clone size are reproduced from that table; the DNA served to infer D and trimming. This sample carries approximately 180,000 clones, roughly 82% of them seen once, and the ten largest clones take about 8%. The source material was peripheral blood. This TCR came from a woman in her 70s with acute or convalescent COVID-19. The rearrangement links TRBV7-2 to TRBJ2-5; TRBD2 is a possible D gene (5 bases). Written as DNA, the CDR3 is TGTGCCAGCAGCTTAGGGGTTACTAGTAGGGAGACCCAGTACTTC. Protein: CASSLGVTSRETQYF.